Below are 26 T cell receptor beta chains sequenced from a single sample in a study of OX40 agonist ivuxolimab in advanced cancers. TCRdb's table, derived via immunoSEQ multiplex PCR, lists solely in-frame clones and lacks some. Of about 73,000 clones listed, 65% to 90% are singletons. The starting material was CD4+ or CD8+ T cells sorted from blood, obtained in a trial of the OX40 agonist ivuxolimab. All receptors derive from an adult with an advanced solid tumor such as melanoma, head and neck, liver or kidney cancer.

This clone was seen once. The V gene is TRBV11-2, the J gene TRBJ1-3; tentative D call: TRBD1 (6 bases). CDR3 length: 15 amino acids. Trimming cost V 2 bases and J 2 bases, with 10 bases left between them. Germline CDR1 SGHAT, CDR2 FQNNGV. DNA of the CDR3: TGTGCCAGCAGCTTACGGGGGCCAACTGGAAACACCATATATTTT. This encodes CASSLRGPTGNTIYF.

The CDR3 sequence is CASSVRESAFF. The CDR3, as DNA: TGTGCCAGCAGCGTGAGGGAATCAGCTTTCTTT. V and J are TRBV11-2 and TRBJ1-1; D is ambiguous. Per germline, CDR1 SGHAT and CDR2 FQNNGV. The CDR3 has 11 residues. V was cut by 5 bases and J by 10 bases, with 11 bases left in between.

The J gene is TRBJ2-3, the V gene TRBV5-4; D gene unclear. Trimming stripped 0 bases from V and 2 bases from J, with 4 bases between. This CDR3 contains 13 residues. CDR1 and CDR2 from the germline V gene are SGHNT and YYREEE (reference sequence). CDR3 amino acids: CASSLAVTDTQYF. CDR3 nucleotide sequence: TGTGCCAGCAGCTTGGCGGTCACAGATACGCAGTATTTT.

This rearrangement joins TRBV29-1 to TRBJ1-3; D uncertain. The CDR3 spans 14 residues. Trimming shortened V by 5 bases and J by 4 bases, and 15 bases separated the two germline ends. Germline CDR1 SQVTM, CDR2 ANQGSEA. CDR3 residues: CSVYIGSRGNTIYF. In DNA form, the CDR3 reads TGCAGCGTTTATATAGGCAGTAGGGGAAACACCATATATTTT.

The chain has TRBV9 and TRBJ1-2; a possible D gene is TRBD1 (5 bases). Trimming took off 3 bases at V and 4 bases at J, with 7 bases between the two ends. The CDR3 spans 12 residues. Germline V gene lookup returns CDR1 SGDLS and CDR2 YYNGEE. The CDR3 DNA sequence: TGTGCCAGCAGCGCGGACACCTATGGCTACACCTTC. It translates to CASSADTYGYTF.

V usage is TRBV7-6 and J usage is TRBJ2-1; the match to TRBD2 covers 14 bases. Germline V CDR1 and CDR2: SGHVS, FNYEAQ. This CDR3 is built from 15 residues. V shed 5 bases and J 9 bases; nucleotides not matched to a gene: 6. In nucleotides, the CDR3 is TGTGCCAGCAGCCTGACTAGCGGGGGGGCGGGTGAGCAGTTCTTC. Encoded protein: CASSLTSGGAGEQFF.

V is TRBV7-9 and J is TRBJ2-5; 9 bases agree with TRBD1. This CDR3 contains 14 residues. Germline V lookup: CDR1 SEHNR, CDR2 FQNEAQ (reference sequence). The trim removed 5 bases at V and 4 bases at J, leaving 5 bases unmatched. The CDR3 protein is CASSQTGGAETQYF. CDR3 in DNA: TGTGCCAGCAGCCAGACAGGGGGTGCAGAGACCCAGTACTTC.

The V gene is TRBV6-6, the J gene TRBJ1-2; D is ambiguous. This CDR3 contains 14 residues. The V gene lost 0 bases and the J gene lost 4 bases, with 9 bases spanning the gap. The germline V gene has CDR1 MNHNY and CDR2 SVGAGI (reference sequence). The CDR3 is CASSYSDQFYGYTF. In nucleotides, the CDR3 is TGTGCCAGCAGTTACTCTGACCAATTCTATGGCTACACCTTC.

The V gene is TRBV6-5, the J gene TRBJ2-4; TRBD1 aligns across 9 bases. The CDR3 has 16 residues. V dropped 4 bases and J dropped 2; count of bases not matched to a gene: 6. In germline, CDR1 is MNHEY, CDR2 SVGAGI. The CDR3 reads CASSFGTGPSKNIQYF. In nucleotides, the CDR3 is TGTGCCAGCAGTTTCGGGACAGGGCCTTCCAAAAACATTCAGTACTTC.

The V gene is TRBV10-3, the J gene TRBJ2-7, with D perhaps TRBD1 or TRBD2 (5 bases each). CDR3 length equals 14 residues. CDR1 ENHRY and CDR2 SYGVKD come from the germline V gene. The ends were cut back, 6 bases at V and 5 bases at J, with 17 bases in the middle. CDR3 coding DNA: TGTGCCATCAGGGGTTGGCAGGGAGAGAACGAGCAGTACTTC. Protein sequence: CAIRGWQGENEQYF.

The genes are TRBV12-5 and TRBJ1-2; D is possibly TRBD1 (5 bases). This CDR3 comprises 11 residues. Trimming left V 1 base short and J 8 bases short, with 5 bases between. Germline CDR1 LGHNT, CDR2 FRNRAP. The CDR3 is CASGLEGGYTF. CDR3 DNA: TGTGCTAGTGGTTTGGAGGGGGGCTACACCTTC.

The chain couples TRBV7-3 to TRBJ2-5; TRBD2 matches 11 bases. Germline-derived CDR1 and CDR2 are SGHTA and FQGTGA. This CDR3 is built from 16 residues. V shed 5 bases, J shed 5 bases, and the junction held 10 bases outside the gene matches. The CDR3 protein is CASSLRRTSGPETQYF. The CDR3, as DNA: TGTGCCAGCAGCCTCCGGAGGACTAGCGGGCCGGAGACCCAGTACTTC. The complete variable domain, with remaining parts taken from reference TRBV7-3 and TRBJ2-5, reads GAGVSQTPSNKVTEKGKYVELRCDPISGHTALYWYRQSLGQGPEFLIYFQGTGAADDSGLPNDRFFAVRPEGSVSTLKIQRTERGDSAVYLCASSLRRTSGPETQYFGPGTRLLVL.

The gene calls are TRBV2 and TRBJ1-1; TRBD1 aligns across 8 bases. The CDR3 totals 13 residues. Trimming removed 4 bases from V and 6 bases from J; junction bases left unmatched: 4. Germline CDR1 SNHLY, CDR2 FYNNEI. The CDR3 DNA follows: TGTGCCAGCAGTGTGGACAGGGACCCTGAAGCTTTCTTT. It specifies CASSVDRDPEAFF.

This clone was observed once. The chain links TRBV5-8 to TRBJ1-2; no reliable D call. CDR3 size: 13 residues. Germline V lookup: CDR1 SGHTS, CDR2 YDEGEE. V was trimmed by 2 bases and J by 7 bases, leaving 12 bases between them. The CDR3 region is CASSFEVPGGYTF. The CDR3 DNA sequence: TGTGCCAGCAGCTTCGAGGTACCCGGTGGCTACACCTTC.

The chain links TRBV7-3 to TRBJ2-3, with 8 positions matching TRBD2. The CDR3 spans 16 residues. Germline-derived CDR1 and CDR2 are SGHTA and FQGTGA. V shed 5 bases, J shed 0 bases, and the junction held 7 bases outside the gene matches. The CDR3 DNA sequence: TGTGCCAGCAGCCCACGGGCGGGGGGAAGCACAGATACGCAGTATTTT. Amino acid sequence: CASSPRAGGSTDTQYF.

CDR3 sequence reads: CASSLGPQGDEQYF. In DNA form, the CDR3 reads TGCGCCAGCAGCCTGGGACCACAAGGGGACGAGCAGTACTTC. The chain carries TRBV5-1 and TRBJ2-7; D is perhaps TRBD1 or TRBD2 (5 bases each). V lost 4 bases and J lost 5, with 16 bases in between. This CDR3 spans 14 amino acids. Germline CDR1 is SGHRS and CDR2 is YFSETQ.

This rearrangement joins TRBV5-1 to TRBJ2-7, with D possibly being TRBD1 or TRBD2 (6 bases each). Trimming removed 4 bases at V and 6 bases at J, with 14 bases between. The germline CDR1 and CDR2 sequences are SGHRS and YFSETQ. The CDR3 is made up of 13 amino acids. The CDR3 reads CASSEGTGAEQYF. CDR3 bases: TGCGCCAGCAGCGAGGGCACGGGGGCCGAGCAGTACTTC.

This clone appeared a single time. This chain connects TRBV29-1 to TRBJ1-4; D is uncertain. The length of the CDR3 is 13 residues. Germline loops: CDR1 SQVTM, CDR2 ANQGSEA. The germline V and J ends were trimmed by 1 base and 8 bases, with 11 bases remaining between them. The CDR3: CSVEGQEREKLFF. The CDR3 coding sequence is TGCAGCGTTGAAGGGCAGGAGAGAGAAAAACTGTTTTTT. The variable domain in full, with the rest retrieved from reference TRBV29-1 and TRBJ1-4, is SAVISQKPSRDICQRGTSLTIQCQVDSQVTMMFWYRQQPGQSLTLIATANQGSEATYESGFVIDKFPISRPNLTFSTLTVSNMSPEDSSIYLCSVEGQEREKLFFGSGTQLSVL.

To note about this clone: The identical CDR3 is also encoded by other nucleotide sequences in the sample. The chain employs TRBV5-1 and TRBJ1-4, with D uncertain. The V gene lost 0 bases and the J gene lost 2 bases, with 5 bases spanning the gap. Germline CDR1 is SGHRS and CDR2 is YFSETQ. CDR3 length: 14 amino acids. The CDR3 nucleotides are TGCGCCAGCAGCTTGGGGCAGACTAATGAAAAACTGTTTTTT. Protein sequence: CASSLGQTNEKLFF.

The J gene is TRBJ2-3, the V gene TRBV6-1; D tentatively reads TRBD1 or TRBD2 (6 bases each). Per the germline V gene, CDR1 is MNHNS and CDR2 is SASEGT. The CDR3 consists of 13 residues. Deletions cut 5 bases from V and 5 bases from J, with 11 bases between. DNA for the CDR3: TGTGCCAGCAGTCGGGGGCTGGGAGATACGCAGTATTTT. The encoded protein is CASSRGLGDTQYF.

The CDR3 region is CASSKAWGELNTEAFF. DNA for the CDR3: TGTGCCAGCTCAAAAGCCTGGGGGGAGCTGAACACTGAAGCTTTCTTT. V is TRBV18 and J is TRBJ1-1; D is possibly TRBD1 (5 bases). This CDR3 comprises 16 residues. Trimming removed 5 bases at V and 0 bases at J, with 16 bases between. The germline V gene encodes CDR1 KGHSH and CDR2 LQKENI.

The rearrangement links TRBV6-1 to TRBJ1-4, with 7 bases that match TRBD1. Germline trimming cut 6 bases from V and 0 bases from J; bases unmatched to any gene: 4. CDR1 is MNHNS, CDR2 SASEGT, per germline. This CDR3 spans 15 amino acids. The CDR3 DNA follows: TGTGCCAGCAGACCGGACAGGACAACTAATGAAAAACTGTTTTTT. Its protein product is CASRPDRTTNEKLFF.

The chain combines TRBV10-3 with TRBJ1-4; 7 nucleotides agree with TRBD1. The ends lost 0 bases at V and 8 bases at J; junction bases unmatched: 6. Germline assignment: CDR1 ENHRY and CDR2 SYGVKD. The CDR3 loop spans 15 amino acids. CDR3 protein: CAISESYRGGEKLFF. CDR3 nucleotide sequence: TGTGCCATCAGTGAGTCGTACAGGGGAGGGGAAAAACTGTTTTTT.

This chain connects TRBV28 to TRBJ2-1, with D uncertain. Trimming cost V 5 bases and J 0 bases, with 11 bases left between them. The CDR3 sequence is 15 residues long. The germline gives CDR1 MDHEN, CDR2 SYDVKM. CDR3 residues: CASSPPHHSYNEQFF. The CDR3 DNA reads TGTGCCAGCAGTCCCCCACACCACTCCTACAATGAGCAGTTCTTC.

The table lists this clone with a few counts. The V call is TRBV5-1, the J call TRBJ1-1; D is perhaps TRBD1 (5 bases). V gave up 6 bases and J gave up 8 bases, with 17 bases separating them. Germline V gene lookup returns CDR1 SGHRS and CDR2 YFSETQ. The CDR3 contains 13 residues. The CDR3 DNA reads TGCGCCAGCACGGATTACAGGAATCCGGAAGCTTTCTTT. Its translation is CASTDYRNPEAFF.

The rearrangement links TRBV7-2 to TRBJ1-1; D possibly corresponds to TRBD1 (5 bases). From germline, CDR1 is SGHTA and CDR2 FQGNSA. Trimming pared 5 bases from V and 2 bases from J, leaving 9 bases between. The CDR3 runs 13 residues. CDR3 sequence: CASSGDSNTEAFF. In DNA form, the CDR3 reads TGTGCCAGCAGCGGTGACAGCAACACTGAAGCTTTCTTT.